Following are 2 T cell receptor beta chains from one sample sequenced in a study of regulatory T cells in long-lasting Graves disease. Noted time point: persistent/refractory GD, antithyroid drugs over 5 years with positive TRAb. From PBMCs, RNA was extracted and then used to make the TCR library. Arm-PCR of CDR3 regions with iRepertoire HTBI primers generated TCR beta libraries. TCRdb ran MiXCR on the multiplex PCR reads and lists one entry per CDR3 protein. The table lists around 400,000 distinct CDR3 sequences, roughly 20% of them singletons. The sequencing here drew on peripheral blood mononuclear cells (PBMCs), taken when the disease was refractory, from a patient treated with antithyroid drugs. The receptors were gathered from a middle-aged woman with Graves disease.

This clonotype has more than one count but fewer than ten. The CDR3 region is CASSIGHFSNQPQHF. The CDR3 DNA follows: TGTGCCAGTAGTATCGGACACTTTAGCAATCAGCCCCAGCATTTT. The V gene is TRBV19, the J gene TRBJ1-5; tentative D call: TRBD1 (5 bases). V was shortened by 3 bases and J by 0 bases, with 9 bases between the two germline ends. Germline V CDR1 and CDR2: LNHDA, SQIVND (reference sequence). The CDR3 extends over 15 amino acids.

This clonotype has ten or more counts. V gene TRBV2 combines with J gene TRBJ2-5, with D perhaps TRBD2 (6 bases). Between the trimmed V and J ends, which lost 9 bases and 3 bases, there was a span of 11 bases. This CDR3 region has 12 residues. CDR1 SNHLY and CDR2 FYNNEI come from the germline V gene. In nucleotides, the CDR3 is TGTGCCAGTGGAGGGATCAAAGAGACCCAGTACTTC. Its protein is CASGGIKETQYF.